The 27 T cell receptor beta chains listed next were all sequenced from one sample in a study of identical twins. TCRdb re-derived calls from the 5' RACE reads in MiXCR, one entry per CDR3 protein. This table holds under 350,000 distinct CDR3 sequences, roughly 8.6% found once. The sample was also reused in another study, on yellow fever vaccine responses in identical twins.

Specimen: CD8+ T cells sorted from blood. The receptor source for this set is a woman aged 18-29 years in good health.

There are many counts of this clonotype. The gene calls are TRBV7-7 and TRBJ2-2, with D perhaps matching TRBD1 (7 bases). Germline assignment: CDR1 SSHAT and CDR2 FNYEAQ (reference sequence). The CDR3 runs 14 residues. The CDR3 DNA sequence: TGTGCTAGCGGAGGGGGCACTAACACCGGGGAGCTGTTTTTT. Amino acids: CASGGGTNTGELFF.

The chain couples TRBV11-1 to TRBJ1-3, with D maybe TRBD1 (6 bases). The CDR3 consists of 18 residues. The germline V and J ends were trimmed by 4 bases and 0 bases, with 19 bases remaining between them. CDR1 is SGHAT, CDR2 FQDESV, per germline (reference sequence). The CDR3, as DNA: TGTGCCAGCAGCTCCCCGGCGGGGGCGGTGGGCTCTGGAAACACCATATATTTT. This translates into CASSSPAGAVGSGNTIYF.

This clonotype was seen at least ten times. The J gene is TRBJ2-7, the V gene TRBV4-1; TRBD2 agrees at 11 bases. There are 16 residues in the CDR3. The germline CDR1 and CDR2 sequences are MGHRA and YSYEKL. Unmatched junction bases numbered 7, after V lost 4 bases and J lost 2 bases. CDR3 residues: CASSPTGTSGTYEQYF. DNA for the CDR3: TGCGCCAGCAGCCCGACCGGGACTAGCGGAACCTACGAGCAGTACTTC.

The chain has TRBV4-3 and TRBJ2-7; perhaps D is TRBD1 or TRBD2 (6 bases each). CDR3 length: 15 residues. The V end was cut by 4 bases, the J end by 2 bases, with 15 bases between. CDR1 and CDR2 (germline): LGHNA, YSLEER. CDR3 protein: CASSLEVGGPYEQYF. The CDR3 DNA sequence: TGCGCCAGCAGCCTTGAGGTGGGGGGCCCCTACGAGCAGTACTTC.

This clonotype has more than one count but fewer than ten. The chain combines TRBV4-1 with TRBJ2-1; 8 bases line up with TRBD2. Germline lookup yields CDR1 MGHRA and CDR2 YSYEKL. V lost 1 base to trimming and J lost 3 bases; unmatched junction nucleotides: 5. The CDR3 runs 16 residues. The CDR3 DNA is TGCGCCAGCAGCCAAGGGTCTAGCGGGTACTACAATGAGCAGTTCTTC. This translates into CASSQGSSGYYNEQFF.

There are many counts of this clonotype. J is TRBJ2-7 and V is TRBV20-1; D might be TRBD2 (6 bases). V lost 1 base to trimming and J lost 2 bases, with 15 bases between them. This CDR3 has 15 amino acids. Germline CDR1 DFQATT, CDR2 SNEGSKA (reference sequence). The CDR3 loop reads CSARVGGNYPYEQYF. CDR3 DNA: TGCAGTGCTAGAGTCGGAGGGAATTATCCCTACGAGCAGTACTTC.

This clonotype has ten or more counts. The rearrangement links TRBV15 to TRBJ2-1; D not certain. This CDR3 contains 16 residues. The germline V gene has CDR1 LNHNV and CDR2 YYDKDF (reference sequence). Trimming shortened V by 1 base and J by 3 bases, and 13 bases separated the two germline ends. The CDR3: CATSRGVSVVYNEQFF. In DNA form, the CDR3 reads TGTGCCACCAGCAGAGGAGTCTCAGTGGTCTACAATGAGCAGTTCTTC. Full variable domain (outside the CDR3, taken from reference TRBV15 and TRBJ2-1): DAMVIQNPRYQVTQFGKPVTLSCSQTLNHNVMYWYQQKSSQAPKLLFHYYDKDFNNEADTPDNFQSRRPNTSFCFLDIRSPGLGDTAMYLCATSRGVSVVYNEQFFGPGTRLTVL.

This clonotype was detected many times. V and J are TRBV12-3 or TRBV12-4 and TRBJ2-1, with 11 bases that match TRBD2. The CDR3 covers 16 residues. The V and J ends lost 4 bases and 4 bases, in that order; junction bases with no gene match: 6. This CDR3 reads CASSYPLAGGYNEQFF. The CDR3 nucleotides read TGTGCCAGCAGTTACCCCCTAGCGGGAGGTTACAATGAGCAGTTCTTC.

This clonotype was counted at least ten times. J is TRBJ2-1 and V is TRBV28; the match to TRBD2 covers 8 bases. Trimming cost V 8 bases and J 4 bases; bases outside gene matches: 10. CDR3 length: 15 amino acids. Germline CDR1 and CDR2: MDHEN and SYDVKM. The CDR3 sequence is CASCERGSDYNEQFF. CDR3 bases: TGTGCCAGCTGCGAGCGGGGGAGCGATTACAATGAGCAGTTCTTC.

This clonotype was seen ten or more times. V is TRBV3-1 and J is TRBJ2-5, with 7 bases lining up with TRBD1. CDR1 is LGHDT and CDR2 is YNNKEL in the germline V gene (reference sequence). V was clipped by 3 bases and J by 3 bases; unmatched bases: 10. This CDR3 spans 16 amino acids. The CDR3 loop is CASSQPDRIYKETQYF. The DNA of the CDR3 is TGTGCCAGCAGCCAGCCGGACAGGATATACAAAGAGACCCAGTACTTC.

The sample holds a few counts of this clonotype. The chain joins TRBV20-1 to TRBJ1-1; the D gene is possibly TRBD1 (5 bases). The CDR3 is 12 residues long. Germline CDR1 DFQATT, CDR2 SNEGSKA (reference sequence). Trimming shortened V by 2 bases and J by 3 bases, and 7 bases separated the two germline ends. The CDR3 DNA sequence: TGCAGTGCTAGATCCAGGGACACTGAAGCTTTCTTT. Amino acid sequence: CSARSRDTEAFF.

This clonotype turned up a few times. This sequence joins TRBV7-9 and TRBJ2-1, with unresolved D. Trimming left V 3 bases short and J 5 bases short, with 8 bases between. This CDR3 comprises 13 residues. The germline V gene encodes CDR1 SEHNR and CDR2 FQNEAQ (reference sequence). The CDR3 DNA is TGTGCCAGCAGCTTTTTCGCCAACAATGAGCAGTTCTTC. This codes for CASSFFANNEQFF.

This clonotype appeared a few times. V gene TRBV6-2 or TRBV6-3 combines with J gene TRBJ2-1, with 7 bases lining up with TRBD1. Germline CDR1 is MNHEY and CDR2 is SVGEGT. The V and J ends lost 6 bases and 4 bases, in that order; junction bases with no gene match: 9. This CDR3 region has 15 residues. In DNA form, the CDR3 reads TGTGCCAGCAGGGAAACAGGGGAATCGTACAATGAGCAGTTCTTC. As protein: CASRETGESYNEQFF.

J is TRBJ2-7 and V is TRBV2, with D possibly matching TRBD2 (6 bases). Trimming took 9 bases from V and 6 from J, leaving 15 bases between them. This CDR3 has 12 residues. CDR1 is SNHLY and CDR2 is FYNNEI in the germline V gene. The CDR3 loop reads CASSEWRGEQYF. Written as DNA, the CDR3 is TGTGCCAGTTCTGAGTGGCGGGGCGAGCAGTACTTC.

This clonotype was counted between two and nine times. The rearrangement uses TRBV7-9 and TRBJ2-4; perhaps D is TRBD1 or TRBD2 (7 bases each). This CDR3 has 15 amino acids. V was clipped by 4 bases and J by 5 bases, with 15 bases between them. Germline V gene lookup returns CDR1 SEHNR and CDR2 FQNEAQ (reference sequence). CDR3 sequence (DNA): TGTGCCAGCAGCTCTCCCAGGGGGAGGGAAAACATTCAGTACTTC. Translated: CASSSPRGRENIQYF.

This clonotype was counted at least ten times. The rearrangement uses TRBV7-8 and TRBJ2-7; D call uncertain. CDR1 is SGHVS and CDR2 is FQNEAQ in the germline V gene. Trimming took off 3 bases at V and 5 bases at J, with 8 bases between the two ends. The CDR3 spans 12 residues. Here the CDR3 reads CASSFRVHEQYF. The CDR3 coding sequence is TGTGCCAGCAGCTTCCGGGTTCACGAGCAGTACTTC.

This clonotype has ten or more counts. In nucleotides, the CDR3 is TGTGCCAGCAGTCCTCGGTGGGGGATCTCCTACAATGAGCAGTTCTTC. It encodes CASSPRWGISYNEQFF. The chain couples TRBV7-2 to TRBJ2-1; D tentatively fits TRBD1 or TRBD2 (5 bases each). V lost 6 bases and J lost 0, with 15 bases in between. This CDR3 spans 16 amino acids. Germline values: CDR1 SGHTA, CDR2 FQGNSA.

V gene TRBV11-2 combines with J gene TRBJ2-5; no clear D gene. The germline CDR1 and CDR2 sequences are SGHAT and FQNNGV. Trimming took off 0 bases at V and 2 bases at J, with 13 bases between the two ends. This CDR3 region has 16 residues. The CDR3 DNA is TGTGCCAGCAGCTTAGATTTAGGAGTCAATCAAGAGACCCAGTACTTC. Translated: CASSLDLGVNQETQYF.

This clonotype was counted ten times or more. The chain combines TRBV27 with TRBJ2-3; 7 positions match TRBD2. From germline, CDR1 is MNHEY and CDR2 SMNVEV (reference sequence). V shed 1 base and J 2 bases; nucleotides not matched to a gene: 3. The CDR3 consists of 15 residues. The CDR3 nucleotides are TGTGCCAGCAGTTTATTTAGCGGGCCCACAGATACGCAGTATTTT. The encoded protein is CASSLFSGPTDTQYF.

This clonotype has only a few counts. The chain is built from TRBV7-9 and TRBJ2-3, with 7 positions matching TRBD2. J was trimmed by 0 bases and V by 7 bases; bases with no gene match: 7. Germline V gene lookup returns CDR1 SEHNR and CDR2 FQNEAQ (reference sequence). The CDR3 is 15 amino acids. The CDR3 sequence is CASTLAVTSTDTQYF. DNA of the CDR3: TGTGCCAGCACCCTAGCGGTTACTAGCACAGATACGCAGTATTTT.

The chain carries TRBV7-6 and TRBJ1-1; D possibly corresponds to TRBD1 (5 bases). Germline loops: CDR1 SGHVS, CDR2 FNYEAQ. This CDR3 region has 15 residues. V dropped 0 bases and J dropped 6 bases, with 14 bases sitting between them. CDR3 DNA sequence: TGTGCCAGCAGCTTAGCGGCAGGGAAGGGGTCTGAAGCTTTCTTT. Translating it yields CASSLAAGKGSEAFF.

The rearrangement uses TRBV5-1 and TRBJ2-7; D unresolved. Trimming pared 0 bases from V and 2 bases from J, leaving 12 bases between. Germline values: CDR1 SGHRS, CDR2 YFSETQ. The CDR3 loop spans 15 amino acids. The CDR3 sequence: CASSLDFTDPYEQYF. DNA of the CDR3: TGCGCCAGCAGCTTGGACTTTACGGACCCCTACGAGCAGTACTTC.

Many counts were recorded for this clonotype. The rearrangement joins TRBV27 to TRBJ2-5; 8 bases match TRBD2. The V segment lost 5 bases and the J segment 4 bases; nucleotides outside the gene matches: 6. Germline V CDR1 and CDR2: MNHEY, SMNVEV (reference sequence). There are 14 residues in the CDR3. In DNA, the CDR3 is TGTGCCAGCAGTACGGGGGGGACCCCAGAGACCCAGTACTTC. It encodes CASSTGGTPETQYF.

This clonotype was observed a few times. CDR3 protein: CSAREGSGWYNEQFF. CDR3 bases: TGCAGTGCTAGAGAGGGATCTGGGTGGTACAATGAGCAGTTCTTC. The chain employs TRBV20-1 and TRBJ2-1; D gene unclear. Trimming removed 0 bases from V and 4 bases from J, with 13 bases in between. CDR1 and CDR2 from the germline V gene are DFQATT and SNEGSKA (reference sequence). CDR3 length: 15 residues.

This clonotype was detected ten times or more. The V call is TRBV27, the J call TRBJ2-7; 7 bases are a match to TRBD1. The V and J ends lost 6 bases and 3 bases, in that order; junction bases with no gene match: 11. Germline CDR1 is MNHEY and CDR2 is SMNVEV (reference sequence). The CDR3 consists of 15 residues. The CDR3 coding sequence is TGTGCCAGCAGCGCAGGGGGTTCCAACCTCTACGAGCAGTACTTC. This gives the protein CASSAGGSNLYEQYF.

This clonotype was detected many times. The chain recombines TRBV20-1 with TRBJ2-3, with 8 nucleotides matching TRBD2. This CDR3 region has 14 residues. From germline, CDR1 is DFQATT and CDR2 SNEGSKA (reference sequence). V shed 3 bases and J 6 bases; nucleotides not matched to a gene: 8. This chain's CDR3 is CSASGGVFGDTQYF. DNA of the CDR3: TGCAGTGCTAGCGGGGGGGTATTTGGCGATACGCAGTATTTT.

There are many counts of this clonotype. CDR3 sequence: CASSYGTAYQETQYF. Here the CDR3 DNA reads TGTGCCAGCAGCTACGGGACGGCGTACCAAGAGACCCAGTACTTC. This chain links TRBV7-9 with TRBJ2-5; D possibly uses TRBD1 or TRBD2 (5 bases each). This CDR3 comprises 15 residues. V was cut by 4 bases and J by 0 bases, with 12 bases left in between. CDR1 is SEHNR, CDR2 FQNEAQ, per germline (reference sequence).